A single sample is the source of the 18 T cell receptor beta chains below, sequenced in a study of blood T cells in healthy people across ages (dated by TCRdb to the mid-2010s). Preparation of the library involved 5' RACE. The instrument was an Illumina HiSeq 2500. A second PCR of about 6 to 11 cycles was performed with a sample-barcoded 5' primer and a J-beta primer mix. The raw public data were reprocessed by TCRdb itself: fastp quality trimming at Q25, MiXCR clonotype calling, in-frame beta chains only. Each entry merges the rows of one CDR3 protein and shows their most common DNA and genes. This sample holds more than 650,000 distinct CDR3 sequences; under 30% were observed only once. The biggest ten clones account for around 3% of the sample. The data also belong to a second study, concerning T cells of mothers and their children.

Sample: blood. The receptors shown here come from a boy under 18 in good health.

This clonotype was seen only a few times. The CDR3 region has the DNA TGTGCCAGCAGCCAAGTGGGTCGATTGGCCGGGGAGCTGTTTTTT. This codes for CASSQVGRLAGELFF. J is TRBJ2-2 and V is TRBV4-2; D not resolved. The CDR3 runs 15 residues. The germline gives CDR1 LGHNA, CDR2 YNFKEQ. Trimming left V 1 base short and J 6 bases short, with 12 bases between.

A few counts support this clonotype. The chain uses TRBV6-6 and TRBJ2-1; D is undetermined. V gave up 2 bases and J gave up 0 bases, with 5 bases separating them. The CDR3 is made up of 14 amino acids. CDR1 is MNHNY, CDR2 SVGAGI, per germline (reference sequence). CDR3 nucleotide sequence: TGTGCCAGCAGTTACGAGGACTCCTACAATGAGCAGTTCTTC. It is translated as CASSYEDSYNEQFF.

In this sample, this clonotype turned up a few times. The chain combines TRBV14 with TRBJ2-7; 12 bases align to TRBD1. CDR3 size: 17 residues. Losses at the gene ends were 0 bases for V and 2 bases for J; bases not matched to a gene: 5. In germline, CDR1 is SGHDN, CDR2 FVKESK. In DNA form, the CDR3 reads TGTGCCAGCAGCCAAGATCAGGGACAGGGGGCCGCCTACGAGCAGTACTTC. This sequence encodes CASSQDQGQGAAYEQYF.

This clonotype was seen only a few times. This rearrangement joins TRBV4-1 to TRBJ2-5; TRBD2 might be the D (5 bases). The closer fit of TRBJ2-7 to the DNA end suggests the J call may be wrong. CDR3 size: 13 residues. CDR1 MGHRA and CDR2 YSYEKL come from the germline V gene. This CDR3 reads CASSQDAGYEQYF. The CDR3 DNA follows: TGCGCCAGCAGCCAAGATGCGGGTTACGAGCAGTACTTC.

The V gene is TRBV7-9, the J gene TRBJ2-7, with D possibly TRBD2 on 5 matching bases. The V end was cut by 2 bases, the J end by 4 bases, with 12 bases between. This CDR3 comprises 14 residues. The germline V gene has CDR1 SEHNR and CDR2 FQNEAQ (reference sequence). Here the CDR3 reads CASSLSAEVYEQYF. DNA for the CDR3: TGTGCCAGCAGCTTAAGTGCGGAGGTTTACGAGCAGTACTTC.

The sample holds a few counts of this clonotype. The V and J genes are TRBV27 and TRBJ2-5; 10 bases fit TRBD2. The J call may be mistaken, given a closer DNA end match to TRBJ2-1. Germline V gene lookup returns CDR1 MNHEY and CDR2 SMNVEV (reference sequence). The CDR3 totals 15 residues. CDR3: CASTPGLAGVNEQFF. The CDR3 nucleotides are TGTGCCAGCACCCCAGGGCTAGCGGGGGTCAATGAGCAGTTCTTC.

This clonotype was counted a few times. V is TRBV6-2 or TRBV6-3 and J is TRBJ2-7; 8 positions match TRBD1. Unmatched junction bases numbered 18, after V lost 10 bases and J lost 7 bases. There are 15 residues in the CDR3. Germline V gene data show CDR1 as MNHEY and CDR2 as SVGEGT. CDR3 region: CANRPGTGGIYEQYF. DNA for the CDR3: TGTGCCAACAGACCCGGGACAGGAGGAATCTATGAGCAGTACTTC.

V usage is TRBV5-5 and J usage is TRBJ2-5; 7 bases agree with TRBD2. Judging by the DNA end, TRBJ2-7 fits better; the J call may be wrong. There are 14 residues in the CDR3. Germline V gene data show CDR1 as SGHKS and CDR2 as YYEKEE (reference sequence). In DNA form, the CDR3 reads TGTGCCAGCAGCTCTTGGGGGGGGGGATACGAGCAGTACTTC. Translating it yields CASSSWGGGYEQYF.

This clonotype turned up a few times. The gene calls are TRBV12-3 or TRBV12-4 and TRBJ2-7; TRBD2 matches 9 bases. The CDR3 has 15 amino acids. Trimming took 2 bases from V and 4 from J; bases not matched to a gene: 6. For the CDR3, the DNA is TGTGCCAGCAGTTTAAGTCTAGCGGGGATATACGAGCAGTACTTC. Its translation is CASSLSLAGIYEQYF.

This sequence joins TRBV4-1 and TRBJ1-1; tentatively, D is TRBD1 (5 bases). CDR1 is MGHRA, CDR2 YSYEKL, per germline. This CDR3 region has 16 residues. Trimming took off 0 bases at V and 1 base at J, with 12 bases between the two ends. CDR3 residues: CASSQDPGRGNTEAFF. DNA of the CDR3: TGCGCCAGCAGCCAAGATCCGGGGAGGGGGAACACTGAAGCTTTCTTT.

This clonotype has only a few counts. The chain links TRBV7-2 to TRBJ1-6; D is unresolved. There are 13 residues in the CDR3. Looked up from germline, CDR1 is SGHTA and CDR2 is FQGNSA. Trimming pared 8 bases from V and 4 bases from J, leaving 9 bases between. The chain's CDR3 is CASRTAYNSPLHF. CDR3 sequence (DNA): TGTGCCAGCCGGACCGCATATAATTCACCCCTCCACTTT.

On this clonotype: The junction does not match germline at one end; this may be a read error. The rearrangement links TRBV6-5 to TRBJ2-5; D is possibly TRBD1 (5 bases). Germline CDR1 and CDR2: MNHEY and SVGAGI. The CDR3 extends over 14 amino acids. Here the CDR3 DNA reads TGTGCCAACAGTTCCCTGGGCAGGGAAGAGACCCAGTACTTC. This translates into CANSSLGREETQYF.

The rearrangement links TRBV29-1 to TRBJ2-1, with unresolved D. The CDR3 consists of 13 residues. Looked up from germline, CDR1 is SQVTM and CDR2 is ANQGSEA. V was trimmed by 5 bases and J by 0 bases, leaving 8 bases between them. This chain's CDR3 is CSVSPASYNEQFF. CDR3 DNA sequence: TGCAGCGTTTCCCCCGCCTCCTACAATGAGCAGTTCTTC.

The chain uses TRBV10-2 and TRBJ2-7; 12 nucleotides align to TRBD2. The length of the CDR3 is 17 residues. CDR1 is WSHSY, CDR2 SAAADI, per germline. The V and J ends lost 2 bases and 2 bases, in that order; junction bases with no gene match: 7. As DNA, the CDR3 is TGCGCCAGCAGTGAGCCCCTACTAGCGGGGGGAACCTACGAGCAGTACTTC. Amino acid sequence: CASSEPLLAGGTYEQYF.

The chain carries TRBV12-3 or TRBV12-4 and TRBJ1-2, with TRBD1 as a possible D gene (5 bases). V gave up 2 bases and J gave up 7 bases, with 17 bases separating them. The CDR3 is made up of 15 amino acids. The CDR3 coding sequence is TGTGCCAGCAGTTTATTGGCAGGGATTTCCCGTGGCTACACCTTC. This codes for CASSLLAGISRGYTF.

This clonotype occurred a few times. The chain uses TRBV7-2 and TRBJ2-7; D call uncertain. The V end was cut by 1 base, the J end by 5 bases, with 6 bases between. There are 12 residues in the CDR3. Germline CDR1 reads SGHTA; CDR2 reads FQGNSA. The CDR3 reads CASSLGRNEQYF. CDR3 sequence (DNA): TGTGCCAGCAGCTTAGGCAGGAACGAGCAGTACTTC.

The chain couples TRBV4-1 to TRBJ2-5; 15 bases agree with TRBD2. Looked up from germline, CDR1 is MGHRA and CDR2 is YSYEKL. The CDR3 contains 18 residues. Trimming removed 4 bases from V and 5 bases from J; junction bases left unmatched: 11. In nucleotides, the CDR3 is TGCGCCAGCAGCCTGCCCCCGGGACTAGCGGGGGGCGGGGAGACCCAGTACTTC. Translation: CASSLPPGLAGGGETQYF.

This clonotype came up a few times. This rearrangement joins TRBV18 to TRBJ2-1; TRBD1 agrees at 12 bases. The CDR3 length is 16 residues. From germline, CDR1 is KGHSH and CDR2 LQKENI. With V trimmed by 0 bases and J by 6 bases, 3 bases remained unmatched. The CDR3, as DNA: TGTGCCAGCTCACCACCGGGACAGGGGGCTATCAATGAGCAGTTCTTC. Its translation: CASSPPGQGAINEQFF.